The 32 T cell receptor beta chains presented below share a single source sample, sequenced in a study of CD8 T cells in ankylosing spondylitis. TCRdb reprocessed the 5' RACE reads with MiXCR, giving one entry per CDR3 protein. The sample yields around 35,000 distinct CDR3 sequences, approximately 9.9% seen once. Sequencing was done on a sample of synovial fluid, either unsorted or a sorted T cell fraction (not recorded which). Receptors were obtained from a male donor with ankylosing spondylitis.

The chain couples TRBV20-1 to TRBJ2-1; D might be TRBD2 (5 bases). V was pared by 0 bases and J by 8 bases, with 11 bases between. The CDR3 is 13 residues long. Germline assignment: CDR1 DFQATT and CDR2 SNEGSKA (reference sequence). CDR3 sequence (DNA): TGCAGTGCTAGAGAATCGGGGAACGATGAGCAGTTCTTC. Its translation: CSARESGNDEQFF.

This chain connects TRBV28 to TRBJ2-1; D remains ambiguous. Per germline, CDR1 MDHEN and CDR2 SYDVKM. Trimming took off 2 bases at V and 10 bases at J, with 15 bases between the two ends. The CDR3 totals 14 residues. This CDR3 reads CASSLRQANGEQFF. DNA for the CDR3: TGTGCCAGCAGTTTAAGGCAGGCCAACGGGGAGCAGTTCTTC.

This clonotype was counted at least ten times. The chain is built from TRBV6-5 and TRBJ1-1; possible D gene TRBD1, 5 bases. The CDR3 loop spans 16 amino acids. Trimming took 0 bases from V and 3 from J, leaving 14 bases between them. Germline values: CDR1 MNHEY, CDR2 SVGAGI. The CDR3 spells CASSYSWGRTYTEAFF. CDR3 nucleotide sequence: TGTGCCAGCAGTTACTCGTGGGGACGGACCTACACTGAAGCTTTCTTT.

The V and J genes are TRBV27 and TRBJ1-1; D not certain. Trimming removed 8 bases from V and 5 bases from J, with 12 bases in between. The CDR3 is 12 amino acids. CDR1 is MNHEY, CDR2 SMNVEV, per germline (reference sequence). The CDR3 nucleotides are TGTGCCAGCGGGTCGAAGCGGACTGAAGCTTTCTTT. This encodes CASGSKRTEAFF.

This clonotype was recorded at least ten times. The chain has TRBV11-3 and TRBJ2-7; the D is unclear. The V gene's germline CDR1 is SGHNT and CDR2 YENEEA. Trimming shortened V by 5 bases and J by 2 bases, and 13 bases separated the two germline ends. The CDR3 consists of 14 residues. The CDR3 DNA is TGTGCCAGCAGCCCTACGCCAGCCACCTACGAGCAGTACTTC. This sequence encodes CASSPTPATYEQYF.

The V and J genes are TRBV7-6 and TRBJ2-1; 11 nucleotides line up with TRBD2. The V segment lost 5 bases and the J segment 5 bases; nucleotides outside the gene matches: 8. The CDR3 contains 16 residues. The V gene's germline CDR1 is SGHVS and CDR2 FNYEAQ. The CDR3: CASSPRPGLADNEQFF. DNA of the CDR3: TGTGCCAGCAGCCCACGTCCGGGACTAGCGGACAATGAGCAGTTCTTC.

In its sample, this clonotype ranks as medium-sized. The chain links TRBV2 to TRBJ2-7, with a tentative D call TRBD2 (5 bases). Trimming took 7 bases from V and 4 from J, leaving 14 bases between them. The CDR3 runs to 13 residues. Per germline, CDR1 SNHLY and CDR2 FYNNEI. CDR3 sequence: CASNTGVPYEQYF. CDR3 coding DNA: TGTGCCAGCAACACCGGGGTTCCTTACGAGCAGTACTTC.

This clonotype was seen more than once but under ten times. The rearrangement uses TRBV2 and TRBJ2-7; either TRBD1 or TRBD2 may supply D (5 bases each). Per the germline V gene, CDR1 is SNHLY and CDR2 is FYNNEI. CDR3 length: 12 residues. The V and J ends lost 8 bases and 4 bases respectively, with 12 bases between them. CDR3 residues: CASWDGFYEQYF. The CDR3 coding sequence is TGTGCCAGCTGGGACGGGTTTTACGAGCAGTACTTC.

The chain combines TRBV4-1 with TRBJ2-5; TRBD2 aligns across 9 bases. The CDR3 consists of 17 residues. Germline V CDR1 and CDR2: MGHRA, YSYEKL. V lost 4 bases to trimming and J lost 2 bases; unmatched junction nucleotides: 11. The CDR3 nucleotides read TGCGCCAGCAGCCGAGCTCATCCGGGACTAGCACAAGAGACCCAGTACTTC. This sequence encodes CASSRAHPGLAQETQYF.

In its sample, this clonotype was seen a few times. V is TRBV5-1 and J is TRBJ2-2, with 10 bases matching TRBD2. This CDR3 contains 17 residues. Germline assignment: CDR1 SGHRS and CDR2 YFSETQ. Trimming removed 4 bases from V and 5 bases from J; junction bases left unmatched: 11. The CDR3 loop reads CASSRTSGPSGTGELFF. For the CDR3, the DNA is TGCGCCAGCAGCCGGACTAGCGGCCCCTCCGGGACCGGGGAGCTGTTTTTT. The variable domain in full, completed from reference TRBV5-1 and TRBJ2-2, reads KAGVTQTPRYLIKTRGQQVTLSCSPISGHRSVSWYQQTPGQGLQFLFEYFSETQRNKGNFPGRFSGRQFSNSRSEMNVSTLELGDSALYLCASSRTSGPSGTGELFFGEGSRLTVL.

The sample holds many counts of this clonotype. The chain is built from TRBV10-3 and TRBJ2-7; TRBD2 aligns across 9 bases. CDR3 size: 14 residues. CDR1 is ENHRY and CDR2 is SYGVKD in the germline V gene. J gave up 5 bases and V 6 bases, and 8 bases lay outside the gene matches. The CDR3 region has the DNA TGTGCCATCAGCGAAAGCGGGGGGACGCACGAGCAGTACTTC. Translated: CAISESGGTHEQYF.

There are many counts of this clonotype. The chain employs TRBV29-1 and TRBJ2-7, with D possibly matching TRBD1 (5 bases). This CDR3 has 13 amino acids. CDR1 and CDR2 from the germline V gene are SQVTM and ANQGSEA. Trimming took 7 bases from V and 5 from J, leaving 18 bases between them. The CDR3 nucleotides are TGCAGCGCCAGGGCGGTTAATGGCAACGAGCAGTACTTC. Its translation is CSARAVNGNEQYF.

This clonotype was counted between two and nine times. This may be a read error, as it is one base from a much larger clone. J is TRBJ1-1 and V is TRBV20-1; D not certain. Trimming removed 8 bases at V and 9 bases at J, with 16 bases between. Per germline, CDR1 DFQATT and CDR2 SNEGSKA (reference sequence). The CDR3 sequence is 11 residues long. The chain's CDR3 is CSQGNVLQAFF. CDR3 nucleotides: TGCAGTCAAGGGAACGTCCTTCAAGCTTTCTTT.

The sample holds a few counts of this clonotype. The chain employs TRBV5-5 and TRBJ2-3, with no clear D. CDR1 is SGHKS, CDR2 YYEKEE, per germline (reference sequence). Deletions cut 2 bases from V and 3 bases from J, with 13 bases between. The CDR3 has 15 residues. The CDR3 protein is CASSFVLSRTDTQYF. The CDR3 coding sequence is TGTGCCAGCAGCTTCGTTCTTAGCCGGACAGATACGCAGTATTTT.

This clonotype was observed many times. The chain has TRBV7-9 and TRBJ2-2; TRBD2 might be the D (5 bases). CDR3 length: 12 amino acids. Germline assignment: CDR1 SEHNR and CDR2 FQNEAQ (reference sequence). V lost 7 bases and J 8 bases, leaving 11 bases between the germline ends. CDR3 DNA sequence: TGTGCCAGCACCAACGGGATGGGGGAGCTGTTTTTT. This sequence encodes CASTNGMGELFF. Using reference TRBV7-9 and TRBJ2-2 for the parts outside the CDR3, the full variable domain is DTGVSQNPRHKITKRGQNVTFRCDPISEHNRLYWYRQTLGQGPEFLTYFQNEAQLEKSRLLSDRFSAERPKGSFSTLEIQRTEQGDSAMYLCASTNGMGELFFGEGSRLTVL.

The rearrangement uses TRBV24-1 and TRBJ2-6; D uncertain. CDR3 length equals 18 residues. V lost 7 bases and J lost 0, with 18 bases in between. The germline gives CDR1 KGHDR, CDR2 SFDVKD. The CDR3 spells CATSSLTSYISGANVLTF. DNA of the CDR3: TGTGCCACCAGCTCTTTGACATCATACATCTCTGGGGCCAACGTCCTGACTTTC.

This clonotype was recorded a few times. This rearrangement joins TRBV4-3 to TRBJ2-1, with TRBD1 matching over 7 bases. The V gene's germline CDR1 is LGHNA and CDR2 YSLEER. The CDR3 totals 16 residues. V lost 0 bases to trimming and J lost 4 bases; unmatched junction nucleotides: 6. The CDR3 reads CASSQDRTGAYNEQFF. CDR3 in DNA: TGCGCCAGCAGCCAAGACCGGACAGGCGCATACAATGAGCAGTTCTTC.

The V and J genes are TRBV20-1 and TRBJ2-1; D is unresolved. V dropped 3 bases and J dropped 4 bases, with 4 bases sitting between them. Per germline, CDR1 DFQATT and CDR2 SNEGSKA (reference sequence). CDR3 size: 11 residues. This CDR3 reads CSASRYNEQFF. CDR3 DNA: TGCAGTGCTAGTCGATACAATGAGCAGTTCTTC.

By share, this clonotype ranks as medium-sized. This chain uses TRBV29-1 with TRBJ2-7; 10 bases agree with TRBD2. CDR3 size: 13 residues. Germline V gives CDR1 SQVTM, CDR2 ANQGSEA. The junction had 4 bases not matched to a gene; V was cut back by 6 bases and J by 2 bases. The CDR3 protein is CSVASGRAYEQYF. DNA of the CDR3: TGCAGCGTCGCTAGCGGGAGAGCCTACGAGCAGTACTTC.

The J gene is TRBJ2-5, the V gene TRBV7-9; 7 bases match TRBD2. V lost 4 bases, J lost 1 base, and 6 bases stayed unmatched. Germline CDR1 and CDR2: SEHNR and FQNEAQ (reference sequence). There are 15 residues in the CDR3. Written as DNA, the CDR3 is TGTGCCAGCAGCTCCCTAGCGGAGCCCCAAGAGACCCAGTACTTC. Its protein is CASSSLAEPQETQYF.

This clonotype has a handful of counts. The chain combines TRBV20-1 with TRBJ1-2, with D possibly matching TRBD1 (6 bases). The CDR3 length is 15 residues. Germline assignment: CDR1 DFQATT and CDR2 SNEGSKA (reference sequence). V lost 5 bases and J lost 4, with 20 bases in between. The CDR3 nucleotides are TGCAGTGCTTATCTTCTACAGGGAGAAATCTATGGCTACACCTTC. It yields the protein CSAYLLQGEIYGYTF.

By its share, this clonotype is medium-sized. V is TRBV27 and J is TRBJ2-7; TRBD1 aligns across 7 bases. The CDR3 totals 16 residues. V was pared by 6 bases and J by 4 bases, with 15 bases of the junction left unmatched. Germline V gene sequence: CDR1 MNHEY, CDR2 SMNVEV (reference sequence). The CDR3 nucleotides are TGTGCCAGCAGCCCCGTCCCGACAGGGTTTCGGTACGAGCAGTACTTC. Translation gives CASSPVPTGFRYEQYF.

This chain joins TRBV5-1 and TRBJ2-1; tentatively, D is TRBD2 (5 bases). Germline values: CDR1 SGHRS, CDR2 YFSETQ. CDR3 length: 16 residues. Trimming stripped 0 bases from V and 4 bases from J, with 14 bases between. The CDR3 sequence is CASSLAWTDSYNEQFF. CDR3 nucleotide sequence: TGCGCCAGCAGCTTGGCCTGGACTGACTCATACAATGAGCAGTTCTTC.

This clonotype came up a few times. The chain is built from TRBV6-6 and TRBJ2-7, with a possible D match to TRBD1 (6 bases). This CDR3 region has 12 residues. Trimming removed 7 bases from V and 5 bases from J, with 12 bases in between. The germline V gene has CDR1 MNHNY and CDR2 SVGAGI (reference sequence). The CDR3 spells CASNPGQNEQYF. As DNA, the CDR3 is TGTGCCAGCAATCCCGGACAGAACGAGCAGTACTTC.

Here the CDR3 reads CASLTGGLTEAFF. DNA of the CDR3: TGTGCCAGCCTGACAGGGGGACTCACTGAAGCTTTCTTT. The V and J genes are TRBV12-3 or TRBV12-4 and TRBJ1-1; 9 positions match TRBD1. V shed 8 bases, J shed 4 bases, and the junction held 5 bases outside the gene matches. CDR3 length equals 13 residues.

This clonotype has more than one count but fewer than ten. The chain recombines TRBV7-9 with TRBJ1-2, with 7 bases that match TRBD1. Per germline, CDR1 SEHNR and CDR2 FQNEAQ (reference sequence). With V trimmed by 5 bases and J by 4 bases, 7 bases remained unmatched. CDR3 length equals 14 residues. The DNA of the CDR3 is TGTGCCAGCAGCAGGGGTGAGGGGGCCTATGGCTACACCTTC. Its translation is CASSRGEGAYGYTF.

This clonotype was counted between two and nine times. J is TRBJ2-2 and V is TRBV5-1, with D possibly matching TRBD1 (6 bases). Deletions cut 0 bases from V and 5 bases from J, with 11 bases between. This CDR3 is 15 amino acids long. Germline lookup yields CDR1 SGHRS and CDR2 YFSETQ. This chain's CDR3 is CASSLVGARTGELFF. The CDR3 DNA reads as TGCGCCAGCAGCTTGGTGGGGGCGCGTACCGGGGAGCTGTTTTTT.

This clonotype was counted only a few times. This chain uses TRBV7-8 with TRBJ1-1; D gene uncertain. This CDR3 has 12 amino acids. CDR1 is SGHVS, CDR2 FQNEAQ, per germline. The V and J ends lost 2 bases and 3 bases respectively, with 4 bases between them. Written as DNA, the CDR3 is TGTGCCAGCAGCTTAAAAGACACTGAAGCTTTCTTT. Encoded protein: CASSLKDTEAFF.

This chain joins TRBV2 and TRBJ2-1; the D is unclear. Germline V gene sequence: CDR1 SNHLY, CDR2 FYNNEI. Deletions cut 3 bases from V and 10 bases from J, with 7 bases between. There are 11 residues in the CDR3. The CDR3 is CASSDVGEQFF. CDR3 DNA: TGTGCCAGCAGTGATGTGGGCGAGCAGTTCTTC.

The genes are TRBV29-1 and TRBJ2-7, with 9 bases aligning to TRBD1. This CDR3 contains 12 residues. J gave up 6 bases and V 1 base, and 1 base lay outside the gene matches. The V gene's germline CDR1 is SQVTM and CDR2 ANQGSEA. CDR3 coding DNA: TGCAGCGTTGAAGGGGACAGGGCCGAGCAGTACTTC. It yields the protein CSVEGDRAEQYF.

This clonotype has a handful of counts. This chain joins TRBV11-1 and TRBJ1-5; D is uncertain. The CDR3 is made up of 19 amino acids. Trimming pared 1 base from V and 0 bases from J, leaving 19 bases between. The germline V gene encodes CDR1 SGHAT and CDR2 FQDESV (reference sequence). This chain's CDR3 is CASSLGLRALCHSNQPQHF. CDR3 bases: TGTGCCAGCAGCTTAGGCCTTCGGGCACTATGTCATAGCAATCAGCCCCAGCATTTT.

V is TRBV2 and J is TRBJ2-7; tentatively, D is TRBD1 (6 bases). V dropped 2 bases and J dropped 6 bases, with 17 bases sitting between them. This CDR3 contains 15 residues. Germline V gene lookup returns CDR1 SNHLY and CDR2 FYNNEI. The CDR3 DNA sequence: TGTGCCAGCAGTGAATGGGAGACAGGCCCCGGCGAGCAGTACTTC. It codes for CASSEWETGPGEQYF.